The present TCR beta chain was sequenced within a study of blood T cell repertoires in COVID-19. At the level of the study: Two negative PCRs, clearance, or symptom resolution were required of recovered Cohort 3 donors.

Enrolled through a virtual design, the participants were between 18 and 89 years of age and came from roughly 22 US areas. Participants reported their clinical history, and cohort assignment relied on those reports. The table came from immunoSEQ multiplex PCR; TCRdb's copy has only in-frame clones and leaves some out. The repertoire has a few hundred thousand clones, more than 75% of them found once; the top ten carry 7.2%. The source is a man aged 25-45 years in a cohort exposed to, infected with or recovered from COVID-19 (not recorded which). Sequenced: PBMCs or T cells enriched from blood (not recorded which).

Here the CDR3 reads CASSQGRGEQFF. As DNA, the CDR3 is TGCGCCAGCAGCCAAGGGCGAGGTGAGCAGTTCTTC. The genes are TRBV4-1 and TRBJ2-1; D not resolved. V lost 1 base and J lost 9, with 7 bases in between. CDR1 is MGHRA, CDR2 YSYEKL, per germline. The CDR3 totals 12 residues.